This T cell receptor (beta chain) was recorded in a study of blood T cell repertoires in COVID-19. Study in general: Whether acute or convalescent, the COVID-19 samples came from the United States, Italy and Spain. PBMCs, B-cell-depleted T cells, or T cells provided the cDNA or gDNA that made up the material.

This clone was observed a single time. Authors' data handling: Reference gene primer amplification yielded estimated nucleated cell counts. Produced via immunoSEQ multiplex PCR; TCRdb's table is partial and in-frame only. V, J and clone size were drawn from that table, and D and trimming were deduced from the DNA. The table records some 110,000 clones, 65% to 75% of them present only once. The CDR3 has 15 residues. V was clipped by 1 base and J by 0 bases, with 10 bases between them. The germline CDR1 and CDR2 sequences are SQVTM and ANQGSEA. The TCR was taken from a human donor with acute or convalescent COVID-19. The donor label of this sample is uncertain. The sample comprised peripheral blood. The chain recombines TRBV29-1 with TRBJ2-1; D remains unclear. CDR3 in amino acids: CSVEGEASSYNEQFF. The CDR3 nucleotides are TGCAGCGTTGAAGGAGAGGCTAGCTCCTACAATGAGCAGTTCTTC.